This TCR beta chain was captured by sequencing in a study of blood T cell repertoires in COVID-19. Study background: Specimens from acute and convalescent COVID-19 originated in the United States, Italy and Spain. The cDNA or gDNA used as material had been derived from T cells, B-cell-depleted T cells, or PBMCs.

V gave up 0 bases and J gave up 4 bases; unmatched junction bases: 4. The CDR3 has 15 amino acids. CDR1 and CDR2 (germline): LGHNA, YSLEER. Per the original methods: Nucleated cell counts were estimated from reference gene primer amplification. The table came from immunoSEQ multiplex PCR; TCRdb's copy has only in-frame clones and leaves some out. For V, J and clone size, that table is used; D and trimming come from the DNA. The data hold some 200,000 clones, with 88% observed a single time. The specimen was peripheral blood. The chain is built from TRBV4-3 and TRBJ1-2; TRBD1 agrees at 8 bases. This receptor was identified in a man in his 70s with acute or convalescent COVID-19. CDR3: CASSQETGEGYGYTF. In DNA form, the CDR3 reads TGCGCCAGCAGCCAAGAGACAGGGGAGGGCTATGGCTACACCTTC.